One T cell receptor beta chain is described in this entry. This sample is part of a study of control samples from healthy donors and cancer patients. TCRdb's table, derived via immunoSEQ multiplex PCR, lists solely in-frame clones and lacks some. There are approximately 90,000 clones in the sample; about 85% occur only once, and 2.1% lies in the top ten. With 4 bases clipped from V and 3 bases from J, the junction kept 11 bases outside the gene matches. The CDR3 is 17 amino acids. Germline V gene data show CDR1 as KGHDR and CDR2 as SFDVKD. The chain combines TRBV24-1 with TRBJ2-7; 10 nucleotides align to TRBD1. The origin of this receptor is a woman in her forties in good health. Sequenced: blood. The CDR3: CATSDRASGQGRYEQYF. The CDR3 DNA sequence: TGTGCCACCAGTGACCGAGCCTCGGGACAGGGGCGCTACGAGCAGTACTTC.